This TCR beta chain was profiled in a study of T cell changes during pregnancy in multiple sclerosis. The repertoire was sequenced with immunoSEQ multiplex PCR; TCRdb's copy has only in-frame clones and lacks some. There are about 47,000 clones in the sample; 80% to 90% occur only once, and around 7.9% lies in the top ten. The CDR3 is 15 residues long. Germline values: CDR1 LNHDA, CDR2 SQIVND (reference sequence). J gave up 6 bases and V 7 bases, and 11 bases lay outside the gene matches. J is TRBJ1-5 and V is TRBV19, with 8 positions matching TRBD1. This receptor was obtained from a female donor with multiple sclerosis, enrolled in a pregnancy study. Material: CD8+ T cells from peripheral blood mononuclear cells, obtained in the second trimester of pregnancy. The CDR3 bases are TGTGCCAGTACCCAGGGGGCTGGGCTAAGTCAGCCCCAGCATTTT. Translating gives CASTQGAGLSQPQHF.